This paragraph reports one T cell receptor beta chain. The record originates from a study of shared T cell receptors in the human thymus. This CDR3 has 18 amino acids. CDR1 and CDR2 (germline): LGHNA, YSLEER. Trimming at V came to 7 bases and at J to 8 bases, leaving 24 bases not matched to a gene. TCRdb keeps only in-frame clones here, not all; method: immunoSEQ multiplex PCR. Here the sample spans some 760,000 clones, approximately 85% being singletons. This sample also belongs to another study, concerning human thymus T cells. From that second work: Donors were healthy Finnish babies undergoing corrective operations for congenital heart defects. From resections taken during corrective heart surgery, the thymus tissue was obtained. Both thymic and peripheral blood repertoires showed apparently biased V and J usage. Related research reported highly overlapping thymic repertoires among unrelated individuals.

Sequences were obtained from thymocytes. The J gene is TRBJ1-2, the V gene TRBV4-3, with 8 positions matching TRBD1. The receptor was derived from a girl under three years old with a congenital heart defect. Here the CDR3 DNA reads TGCGCCAGCAACGAAAACCCAAACGCGGGGCAGGGGGCGCGGGGCTACACCTTC. This translates into CASNENPNAGQGARGYTF.